This TCR beta chain is from a study of OX40 agonist ivuxolimab in advanced cancers. About the study: Enrolled patients in dose escalation had cancers that were hepatocellular carcinoma, melanoma, renal cell or head and neck cancer. Participants, 75% to 90% male, averaged roughly 60 years of age, ranging from roughly 20 to 79. Participants could have had prior anti-PD-1, anti-PD-L1 or anti-CTLA-4 therapy, and approximately 40% had some.

There are 15 residues in the CDR3. V was clipped by 3 bases and J by 7 bases, with 16 bases between them. CDR1 is LNHDA, CDR2 SQIVND, per germline (reference sequence). With regard to this clone: No antigen is known for it.

Study findings and constraints: Specificity for antigen went undetermined in the expanded peripheral T cells.

The repertoire was sequenced with immunoSEQ multiplex PCR; TCRdb's copy has only in-frame clones and lacks some. This table has about 98,000 clones, 93% appearing once. V usage is TRBV19 and J usage is TRBJ1-5; TRBD1 might be the D (5 bases). Source: CD4+ or CD8+ T cells sorted from blood, taken in a trial of the OX40 agonist ivuxolimab. The sequence came from an adult with an advanced solid tumor such as melanoma, head and neck, liver or kidney cancer. The DNA of the CDR3 is TGTGCCAGTAGTATTATCGGCCAGGGTGGACAGCCCCAGCATTTT. Protein sequence: CASSIIGQGGQPQHF.